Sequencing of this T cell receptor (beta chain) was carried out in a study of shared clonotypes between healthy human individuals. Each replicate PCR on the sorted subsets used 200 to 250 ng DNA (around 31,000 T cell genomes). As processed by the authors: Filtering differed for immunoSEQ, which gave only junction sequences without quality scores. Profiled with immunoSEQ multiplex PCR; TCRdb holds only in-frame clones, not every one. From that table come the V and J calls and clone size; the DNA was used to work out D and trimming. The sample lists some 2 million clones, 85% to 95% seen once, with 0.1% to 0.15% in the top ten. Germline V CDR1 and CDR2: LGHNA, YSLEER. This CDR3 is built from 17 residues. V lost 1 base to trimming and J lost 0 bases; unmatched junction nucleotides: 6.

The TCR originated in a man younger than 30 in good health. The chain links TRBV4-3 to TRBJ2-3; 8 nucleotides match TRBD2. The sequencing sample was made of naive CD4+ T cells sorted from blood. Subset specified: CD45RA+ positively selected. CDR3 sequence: CASSQVPAGGSTDTQYF. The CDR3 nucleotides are TGCGCCAGCAGCCAAGTCCCGGCGGGAGGAAGCACAGATACGCAGTATTTT.